Following are 8 T cell receptor beta chains from one sample sequenced in a study of blood T cell repertoires in COVID-19. Repertoires were generated with immunoSEQ multiplex PCR, while TCRdb's copy carries only in-frame clones and drops some. The sample lists tens of thousands of clones, 82% occurring once. Specimen: peripheral blood. These receptor sequences come from a human donor in a cohort sampled during active COVID-19.

This clone was counted only a few times. The V gene is TRBV18, the J gene TRBJ1-3; D is uncertain. The V end was cut by 3 bases, the J end by 5 bases, with 17 bases between. Germline-derived CDR1 and CDR2 are KGHSH and LQKENI. CDR3 length: 16 residues. CDR3 in DNA: TGTGCCAGCTCACCGAACTCTGTCTTCGCTCGAAACACCATATATTTT. Protein: CASSPNSVFARNTIYF. Combining the CDR3 with reference TRBV18 and TRBJ1-3 gives the whole variable domain NAGVMQNPRHLVRRRGQEARLRCSPMKGHSHVYWYRQLPEEGLKFMVYLQKENIIDESGMPKERFSAEFPKEGPSILRIQQVVRGDSAAYFCASSPNSVFARNTIYFGEGSWLTVV.

The chain couples TRBV30 to TRBJ2-7; TRBD2 matches at 10 bases. CDR1 is GTSNPN, CDR2 SVGIG, per germline (reference sequence). CDR3 length: 15 residues. V dropped 1 base and J dropped 6; count of bases not matched to a gene: 9. The CDR3 spells CAWSGVLAGVGEQYF. DNA for the CDR3: TGTGCCTGGAGTGGAGTCCTAGCGGGGGTTGGCGAGCAGTACTTC.

V and J are TRBV7-3 and TRBJ2-7; 8 bases match TRBD1. This CDR3 comprises 15 residues. V dropped 5 bases and J dropped 4; count of bases not matched to a gene: 10. From germline, CDR1 is SGHTA and CDR2 FQGTGA. CDR3 nucleotides: TGTGCCAGCAGCACCCAGGGGGCGTTGAGTTACGAGCAGTACTTC. Translated, it gives CASSTQGALSYEQYF.

CDR3 coding DNA: TGTGCCAGCAGTCCCGGGACTAGCGGAGATTCACTAAACATTCAGTACTTC. Translating gives CASSPGTSGDSLNIQYF. The chain has TRBV27 and TRBJ2-4, with TRBD2 identical over 11 bases. The germline V gene encodes CDR1 MNHEY and CDR2 SMNVEV (reference sequence). This CDR3 contains 17 residues. V shed 5 bases and J 6 bases; nucleotides not matched to a gene: 12.

This chain joins TRBV6-2 or TRBV6-3 and TRBJ1-5; TRBD1 aligns across 12 bases. V lost 5 bases and J lost 7; bases outside the gene matches: 6. Per germline, CDR1 MNHEY and CDR2 SVGEGT. This CDR3 contains 15 residues. CDR3: CASSPSGTGGQPQHF. CDR3 DNA sequence: TGTGCCAGCAGTCCCTCCGGGACAGGGGGCCAGCCCCAGCATTTT.

This clone occurred a few times. The V call is TRBV13, the J call TRBJ2-7; no definite D call. Germline CDR1 is PRHDT and CDR2 is FYEKMQ (reference sequence). The V end lost 2 bases, the J end lost 0 bases, and 11 bases lay between the germline ends. This CDR3 is 15 amino acids long. CDR3 coding DNA: TGTGCCAGCAGCTTATCCCTAGTGGTCTCCTACGAGCAGTACTTC. Translated, it gives CASSLSLVVSYEQYF.

This clone was counted a few times. The CDR3 loop is CASSPVVNTEAFF. The DNA of the CDR3 is TGTGCCAGCAGCCCCGTAGTGAACACTGAAGCTTTCTTT. The V and J genes are TRBV3-1 (or the pseudogene TRBV3-2) and TRBJ1-1; no clear D. Trimming left V 4 bases short and J 0 bases short, with 6 bases between. CDR1 and CDR2 from the germline V gene are LGHDT and YNNKEL (reference sequence). The CDR3 spans 13 residues.

The chain has TRBV15 and TRBJ2-2; 12 nucleotides align to TRBD1. V lost 0 bases, J lost 5 bases, and 4 bases stayed unmatched. CDR1 is LNHNV and CDR2 is YYDKDF in the germline V gene (reference sequence). There are 17 residues in the CDR3. The CDR3 DNA sequence: TGTGCCACCAGCAGAGATTGGGGACAGGGGGCGACCGGGGAGCTGTTTTTT. Translated: CATSRDWGQGATGELFF.